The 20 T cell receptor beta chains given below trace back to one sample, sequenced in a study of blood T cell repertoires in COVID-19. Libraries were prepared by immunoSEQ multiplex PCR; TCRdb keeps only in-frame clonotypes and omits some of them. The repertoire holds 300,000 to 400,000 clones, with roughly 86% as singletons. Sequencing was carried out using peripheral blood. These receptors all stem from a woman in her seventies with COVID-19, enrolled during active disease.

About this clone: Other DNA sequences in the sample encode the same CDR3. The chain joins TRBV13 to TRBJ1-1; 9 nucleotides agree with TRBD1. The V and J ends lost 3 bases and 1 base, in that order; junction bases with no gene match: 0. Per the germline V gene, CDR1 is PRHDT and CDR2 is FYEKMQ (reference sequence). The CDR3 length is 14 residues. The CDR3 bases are TGTGCCAGCAGCTTGGGACAGGGGAACACTGAAGCTTTCTTT. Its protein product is CASSLGQGNTEAFF.

CDR3 bases: TGTGCCTGGAGTGCCAGCGCTGAAGCTTTCTTT. It yields the protein CAWSASAEAFF. The chain combines TRBV30 with TRBJ1-1; no firm D call. Germline V CDR1 and CDR2: GTSNPN, SVGIG (reference sequence). CDR3 length equals 11 residues. The ends were cut back, 1 base at V and 6 bases at J, with 6 bases in the middle.

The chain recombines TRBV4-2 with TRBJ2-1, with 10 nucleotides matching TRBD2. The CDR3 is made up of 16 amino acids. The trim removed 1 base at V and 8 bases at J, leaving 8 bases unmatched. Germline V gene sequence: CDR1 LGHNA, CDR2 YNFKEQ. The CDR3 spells CASSQATSGPAHEQFF. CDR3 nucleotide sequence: TGTGCCAGCAGCCAAGCGACTAGCGGGCCTGCTCATGAGCAGTTCTTC.

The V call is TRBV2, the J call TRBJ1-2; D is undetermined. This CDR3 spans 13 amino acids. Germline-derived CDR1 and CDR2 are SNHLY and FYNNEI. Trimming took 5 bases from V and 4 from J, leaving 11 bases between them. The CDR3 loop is CASSPQISYGYTF. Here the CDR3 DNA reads TGTGCCAGCAGTCCTCAGATCTCCTATGGCTACACCTTC. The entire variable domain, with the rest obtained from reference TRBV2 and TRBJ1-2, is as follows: EPEVTQTPSHQVTQMGQEVILRCVPISNHLYFYWYRQILGQKVEFLVSFYNNEISEKSEIFDDQFSVERPDGSNFTLKIRSTKLEDSAMYFCASSPQISYGYTFGSGTRLTVV.

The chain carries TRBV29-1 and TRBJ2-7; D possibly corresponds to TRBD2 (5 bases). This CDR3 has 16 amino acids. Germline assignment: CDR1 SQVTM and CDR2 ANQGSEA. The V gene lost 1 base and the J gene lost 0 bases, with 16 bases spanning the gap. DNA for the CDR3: TGCAGCGTTGAAGGGGCCGAGGGCGAGAGCTCCTACGAGCAGTACTTC. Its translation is CSVEGAEGESSYEQYF.

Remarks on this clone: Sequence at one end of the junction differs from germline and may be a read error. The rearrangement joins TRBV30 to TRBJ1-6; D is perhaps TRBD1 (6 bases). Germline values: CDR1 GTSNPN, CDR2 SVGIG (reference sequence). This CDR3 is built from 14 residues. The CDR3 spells CAWRQGSHNSPLHF. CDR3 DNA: TGTGCCTGGAGACAGGGCTCCCATAATTCACCCCTCCACTTT.

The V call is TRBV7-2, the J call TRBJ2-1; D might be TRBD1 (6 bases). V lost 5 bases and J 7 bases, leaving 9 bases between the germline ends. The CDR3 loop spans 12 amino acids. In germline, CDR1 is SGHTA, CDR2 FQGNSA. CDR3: CASSLTGNEQFF. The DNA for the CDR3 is TGTGCCAGCAGCCTGACAGGTAATGAGCAGTTCTTC.

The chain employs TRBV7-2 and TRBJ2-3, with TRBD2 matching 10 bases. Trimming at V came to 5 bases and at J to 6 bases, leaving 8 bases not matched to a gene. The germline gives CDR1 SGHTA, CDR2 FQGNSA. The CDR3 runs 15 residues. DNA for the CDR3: TGTGCCAGCAGCACGTACACTAGCGGGGCCGATACGCAGTATTTT. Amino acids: CASSTYTSGADTQYF.

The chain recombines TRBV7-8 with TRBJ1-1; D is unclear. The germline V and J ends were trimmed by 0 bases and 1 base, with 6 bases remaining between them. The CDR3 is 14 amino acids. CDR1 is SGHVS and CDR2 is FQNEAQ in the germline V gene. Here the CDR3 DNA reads TGTGCCAGCAGCTTAGCCGGGTGGAACACTGAAGCTTTCTTT. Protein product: CASSLAGWNTEAFF.

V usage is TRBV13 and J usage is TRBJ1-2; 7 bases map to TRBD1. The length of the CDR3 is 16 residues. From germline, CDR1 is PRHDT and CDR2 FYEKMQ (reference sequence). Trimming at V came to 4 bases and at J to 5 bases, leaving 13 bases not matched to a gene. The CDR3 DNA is TGTGCCAGCAGCTCCCGGGGGACAGCCTCTGAGTATGGCTACACCTTC. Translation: CASSSRGTASEYGYTF.

The DNA for the CDR3 is TGTGCCACCCCCCGCAATTGGGGCCAGGGTCGGAGCTACACCTTC. This translates into CATPRNWGQGRSYTF. This chain connects TRBV24-1 to TRBJ1-2, with D perhaps TRBD1 (5 bases). The CDR3 covers 15 residues. Germline values: CDR1 KGHDR, CDR2 SFDVKD. Trimming pared 9 bases from V and 9 bases from J, leaving 25 bases between.

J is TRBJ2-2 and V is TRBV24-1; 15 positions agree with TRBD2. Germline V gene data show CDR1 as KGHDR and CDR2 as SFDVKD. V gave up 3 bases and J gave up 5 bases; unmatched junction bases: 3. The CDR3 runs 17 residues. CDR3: CATSDPGLAGGTGELFF. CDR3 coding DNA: TGTGCCACCAGTGATCCAGGACTAGCGGGGGGGACCGGGGAGCTGTTTTTT.

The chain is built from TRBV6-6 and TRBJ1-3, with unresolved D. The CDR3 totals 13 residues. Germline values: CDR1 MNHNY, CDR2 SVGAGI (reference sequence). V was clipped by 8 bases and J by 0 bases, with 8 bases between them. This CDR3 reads CASQGSSGNTIYF. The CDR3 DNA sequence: TGTGCCAGCCAAGGGAGCTCTGGAAACACCATATATTTT.

CDR3 sequence: CASSLKSSGNTIYF. As DNA, the CDR3 is TGTGCCAGCAGCTTGAAGAGCTCTGGAAACACCATATATTTT. The gene calls are TRBV5-4 and TRBJ1-3; D call uncertain. Germline V lookup: CDR1 SGHNT, CDR2 YYREEE (reference sequence). The V gene lost 1 base and the J gene lost 0 bases, with 5 bases spanning the gap. The CDR3 extends over 14 amino acids.

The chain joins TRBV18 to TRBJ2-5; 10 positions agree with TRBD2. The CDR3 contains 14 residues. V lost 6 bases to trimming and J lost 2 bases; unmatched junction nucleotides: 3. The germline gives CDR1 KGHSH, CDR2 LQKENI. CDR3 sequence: CASSSTSGQETQYF. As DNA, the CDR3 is TGTGCCAGCTCCTCGACTAGCGGGCAAGAGACCCAGTACTTC.

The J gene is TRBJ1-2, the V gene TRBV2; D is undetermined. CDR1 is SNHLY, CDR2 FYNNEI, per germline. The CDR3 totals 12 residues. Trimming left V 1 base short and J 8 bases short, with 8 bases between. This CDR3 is CASSEGEVGYTF. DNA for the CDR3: TGTGCCAGCAGTGAAGGAGAGGTGGGCTACACCTTC.

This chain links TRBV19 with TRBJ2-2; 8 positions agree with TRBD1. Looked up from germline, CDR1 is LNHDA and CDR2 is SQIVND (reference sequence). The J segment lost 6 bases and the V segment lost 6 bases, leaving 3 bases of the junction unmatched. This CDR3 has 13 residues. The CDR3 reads CASRDRVSGELFF. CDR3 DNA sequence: TGTGCCAGTAGGGACAGGGTATCCGGGGAGCTGTTTTTT.

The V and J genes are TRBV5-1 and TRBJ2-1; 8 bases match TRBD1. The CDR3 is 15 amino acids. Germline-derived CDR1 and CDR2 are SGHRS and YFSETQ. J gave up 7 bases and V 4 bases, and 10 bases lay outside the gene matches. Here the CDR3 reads CASSRPGQVFNEQFF. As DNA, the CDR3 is TGCGCCAGCAGCCGTCCGGGACAGGTTTTTAATGAGCAGTTCTTC.

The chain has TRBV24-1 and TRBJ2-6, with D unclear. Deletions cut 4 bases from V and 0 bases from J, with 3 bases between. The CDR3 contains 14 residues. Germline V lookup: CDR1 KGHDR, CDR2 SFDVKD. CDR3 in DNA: TGTGCCACCAGTGACTCCTCTGGGGCCAACGTCCTGACTTTC. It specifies CATSDSSGANVLTF.

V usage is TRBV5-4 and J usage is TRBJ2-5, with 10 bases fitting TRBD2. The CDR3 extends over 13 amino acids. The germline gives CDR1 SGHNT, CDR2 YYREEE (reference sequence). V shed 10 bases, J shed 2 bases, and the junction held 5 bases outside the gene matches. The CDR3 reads CAGGLAAQETQYF. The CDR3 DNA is TGTGCCGGTGGACTAGCGGCGCAAGAGACCCAGTACTTC. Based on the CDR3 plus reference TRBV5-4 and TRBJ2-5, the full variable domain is ETGVTQSPTHLIKTRGQQVTLRCSSQSGHNTVSWYQQALGQGPQFIFQYYREEENGRGNFPPRFSGLQFPNYSSELNVNALELDDSALYLCAGGLAAQETQYFGPGTRLLVL.